The TCR beta chain under discussion was sequenced for a study of human T cells and chemical hapten exposure. Noted time point: patch test 2, 6 weeks after DPC sensitization. Sample treatment: therapeutic diphenylcyclopropenone sensitization with weekly scalp DPC. TCRdb redid the calling of the RACE reads with MiXCR, one entry per CDR3 protein. This sample has 95,000 or so distinct CDR3 sequences, with approximately 10% found just once. Germline CDR1 is KGHSH and CDR2 is LQKENI. V was cut by 1 base and J by 4 bases, with 9 bases left in between. The CDR3 loop spans 14 amino acids. This clonotype was detected many times.

The V gene is TRBV18, the J gene TRBJ2-3; no clear D gene. This receptor was obtained from a woman aged 40 to 50 with alopecia areata. Some clones in this sample may be carry-over from other donors' samples. The sample here was whole blood, taken in connection with sensitization to the hapten diphenylcyclopropenone (DPC). The CDR3 is CASSPLGSADTQYF. CDR3 in DNA: TGTGCCAGCTCACCACTCGGTTCCGCAGATACGCAGTATTTT.